These T cell receptor beta chains were read from a single sample in a study of TIL therapy for anti-PD-1-resistant metastatic lung cancer. Sequencing used immunoSEQ multiplex PCR; TCRdb keeps in-frame clones, though not all of them. The sample yields about 100,000 clones, about 71% seen once. Sequencing was performed on tumor tissue, taken at baseline. The receptor source for this set is a person aged 25 to 85 with non-small cell lung cancer. Both conserved end residues are part of each CDR3. Fields, in order: D gene, CDR3 length, V gene, J gene, clone size, CDR3 protein, CDR3 DNA. D genes are given only for firm matches. Some rows mark clone size as missing; the rest say once, few, many or name a class of expanded clone.

>TRBD2|15|TRBV2|TRBJ2-1|-
CASRAGLAVYNEQFF
TGTGCCAGCAGGGCGGGACTAGCGGTCTACAATGAGCAGTTCTTC
>-|15|TRBV7-9|TRBJ2-2|-
CASSSDLRFPGELFF
TGTGCCAGCAGCTCCGACCTAAGGTTTCCCGGGGAGCTGTTTTTT
>-|13|TRBV28|TRBJ2-2|-
CASSLRGAGELFF
TGTGCCAGCAGTTTAAGAGGGGCCGGGGAGCTGTTTTTT
>TRBD1|14|TRBV7-3|TRBJ2-7|-
CASSPGQGLGEQYF
TGTGCCAGCAGCCCGGGACAGGGTTTAGGCGAGCAGTACTTC
>-|17|TRBV5-6|TRBJ2-6|-
CASRPPAGSPGANVLTF
TGTGCCAGCAGACCACCCGCCGGGTCCCCTGGGGCCAACGTCCTGACTTTC
>TRBD2|16|TRBV11-2|TRBJ2-7|-
CASSPETSGGAYEQYF
TGTGCCAGCAGCCCTGAGACTAGCGGGGGGGCCTACGAGCAGTACTTC
>TRBD2|16|TRBV7-2|TRBJ2-3|-
CASSLLLAGGPNAQYF
TGTGCCAGCAGCTTACTACTAGCGGGAGGGCCGAACGCGCAGTATTTT
>-|12|TRBV19|TRBJ2-7|-
CASGLGAYEQYF
TGTGCCAGTGGACTGGGAGCCTACGAGCAGTACTTC
>TRBD2|17|TRBV4-1|TRBJ2-2|-
CASSQEKGLAGNRELFF
TGCGCCAGCAGCCAAGAGAAGGGACTAGCGGGAAACAGGGAGCTGTTTTTT
>-|12|TRBV15|TRBJ2-7|-
CATSRDRYEQYF
TGTGCCACCAGCAGAGATCGCTACGAGCAGTACTTC
>-|18|TRBV19|TRBJ2-2|-
CASSIGPGRIGGAGELFF
TGTGCCAGTAGTATAGGCCCTGGCCGGATCGGCGGGGCCGGGGAGCTGTTTTTT
>TRBD2|18|TRBV10-2|TRBJ2-1|-
CASRGPGLAGGEGNEQFF
TGCGCCAGCAGAGGACCTGGACTAGCGGGAGGTGAAGGCAATGAGCAGTTCTTC
>-|16|TRBV5-1|TRBJ1-4|few
CASSREGNPTNEKLFF
TGCGCCAGCAGCCGCGAGGGAAACCCAACTAATGAAAAACTGTTTTTT
>-|15|TRBV19|TRBJ2-3|-
CASTSGGPSTDTQYF
TGTGCCAGTACCTCCGGGGGCCCGAGCACAGATACGCAGTATTTT
>-|15|TRBV5-6|TRBJ2-5|few
CASSLAPDLPGTQYF
TGTGCCAGCAGCTTGGCCCCGGACCTACCAGGGACCCAGTACTTC
>TRBD1|16|TRBV29-1|TRBJ2-5|-
CSVVVGATGVGETQYF
TGCAGCGTTGTGGTCGGGGCTACAGGGGTGGGTGAGACCCAGTACTTC
>-|12|TRBV7-2|TRBJ1-2|-
CASSFKGHGYTF
TGTGCCAGCAGCTTCAAGGGCCATGGCTACACCTTC
>TRBD1|15|TRBV9|TRBJ2-5|-
CASSVATGGGETQYF
TGTGCCAGCAGCGTAGCGACAGGGGGCGGTGAGACCCAGTACTTC
>-|15|TRBV2|TRBJ2-5|-
CASGGSIVTPETQYF
TGTGCCAGTGGGGGGTCTATTGTAACCCCAGAGACCCAGTACTTC
>-|12|TRBV15|TRBJ2-2|many
CATSTYGGELFF
TGTGCCACCTCTACCTATGGAGGGGAGCTGTTTTTT
>TRBD1|14|TRBV7-8|TRBJ2-7|-
CASSLRTGWDEQYF
TGTGCCAGCAGCCTCCGGACAGGGTGGGACGAGCAGTACTTC
>-|14|TRBV6-2/TRBV6-3|TRBJ2-7|few
CASSYVLTPYEQYF
TGTGCCAGCAGTTACGTTCTTACTCCCTACGAGCAGTACTTC
>-|13|TRBV6-5|TRBJ1-4|few
CASSPSRNEKLFF
TGTGCCAGCAGTCCCTCCCGGAATGAAAAACTGTTTTTT
>-|13|TRBV27|TRBJ2-1|-
CASSLSPFNEQFF
TGTGCCAGCAGTTTATCCCCCTTCAATGAGCAGTTCTTC
>TRBD1|14|TRBV4-1|TRBJ2-7|-
CASSRPDRGYEQYF
TGCGCCAGCAGCCGACCGGACAGGGGCTACGAGCAGTACTTC
>-|16|TRBV7-8|TRBJ2-7|-
CASSLEGRRVSSEQYF
TGTGCCAGCAGCTTAGAGGGCCGCAGGGTGTCGAGTGAGCAGTACTTC
>-|15|TRBV11-1|TRBJ2-2|-
CASSSSVTRVGELFF
TGTGCCAGCAGCTCGTCGGTGACCCGCGTCGGGGAGCTGTTTTTT
>TRBD1|15|TRBV13|TRBJ1-3|medium-sized
CASSFGQAPGNTIYF
TGTGCCAGCAGCTTCGGACAGGCCCCTGGAAACACCATATATTTT
>-|15|TRBV15|TRBJ1-2|-
CATSRDGAGPSGYTF
TGTGCCACCAGCAGAGATGGAGCAGGGCCCTCTGGCTACACCTTC
>TRBD2|17|TRBV7-3|TRBJ2-3|-
CASSLTGLAGAKDTQYF
TGTGCCAGCAGCTTAACGGGACTAGCGGGAGCGAAAGATACGCAGTATTTT
>TRBD2|17|TRBV6-7|TRBJ2-2|-
CASSYGAGGRCTGELFF
TGTGCCAGCAGTTACGGAGCGGGGGGGCGTTGCACCGGGGAGCTGTTTTTT
>TRBD1|15|TRBV5-8|TRBJ2-2|-
CASSSGTGVTGELFF
TGTGCCAGCAGCTCCGGGACAGGGGTCACCGGGGAGCTGTTTTTT
>-|16|TRBV6-5|TRBJ1-4|-
CASSYSAQGSGEKLFF
TGTGCCAGCAGTTACTCGGCTCAGGGGTCCGGGGAAAAACTGTTTTTT
>-|13|TRBV29-1|TRBJ1-5|-
CSVAGTDNQPQHF
TGCAGCGTTGCCGGGACGGATAATCAGCCCCAGCATTTT
>-|16|TRBV6-5|TRBJ2-3|-
CASSYSRTPITDTQYF
TGTGCCAGCAGTTACTCGAGGACCCCCATCACAGATACGCAGTATTTT
>-|16|TRBV4-2|TRBJ2-5|-
CASSQAAGSWQETQYF
TGTGCCAGCAGCCAAGCGGCGGGGTCGTGGCAAGAGACCCAGTACTTC
>-|11|TRBV7-2|TRBJ2-3|once
CASSLRNTQYF
TGTGCCAGCAGCTTACGAAATACGCAGTATTTT
>TRBD1|15|TRBV14|TRBJ2-7|-
CASSQWTGGGYEQYF
TGTGCCAGCAGCCAATGGACAGGGGGCGGCTACGAGCAGTACTTC
>TRBD1|16|TRBV7-9|TRBJ2-5|few
CASSQDGTGETETQYF
TGTGCCAGCAGCCAGGATGGGACAGGGGAGACGGAGACCCAGTACTTC
>-|13|TRBV25-1|TRBJ1-1|-
CASTSPRRTEAFF
TGTGCCAGCACTTCGCCCCGGAGGACTGAAGCTTTCTTT
>-|13|TRBV18|TRBJ1-1|-
CASSPRTPTEAFF
TGTGCCAGCTCACCACGTACACCCACTGAAGCTTTCTTT
>TRBD2|16|TRBV24-1|TRBJ2-1|-
CATSDPGLAGVNEQFF
TGTGCCACCAGTGATCCTGGACTAGCGGGAGTTAATGAGCAGTTCTTC
>-|12|TRBV12-3/TRBV12-4|TRBJ2-3|-
CASSIQGPSQYF
TGTGCCAGCAGTATCCAAGGACCGTCGCAGTATTTT
>TRBD1|14|TRBV11-2|TRBJ1-2|-
CASTGTGTLYGYTF
TGTGCCAGCACGGGGACAGGGACTCTCTATGGCTACACCTTC
>TRBD1|16|TRBV7-2|TRBJ1-5|-
CASSLKSGTAIQPQHF
TGTGCCAGCAGCTTAAAGAGCGGGACAGCAATCCAGCCCCAGCATTTT
>-|15|TRBV29-1|TRBJ1-2|-
CSVDPQGGTVYGYTF
TGCAGCGTTGACCCTCAGGGAGGAACCGTCTATGGCTACACCTTC
>TRBD1|19|TRBV6-6|TRBJ1-6|once
CASSGSGQGINSYNSPLHF
TGTGCCAGCAGTGGATCTGGACAGGGAATCAACTCCTATAATTCACCCCTCCACTTT
>TRBD1|15|TRBV9|TRBJ1-4|few
CASSITGQGGEKLFF
TGTGCCAGCAGCATAACCGGACAGGGCGGTGAAAAACTGTTTTTT
>-|15|TRBV6-5|TRBJ2-7|-
CASSYSWTSAYEQYF
TGTGCCAGCAGTTACTCGTGGACTTCAGCCTACGAGCAGTACTTC
>TRBD2|17|TRBV29-1|TRBJ2-7|-
CSAGPKKVSGHRYEQYF
TGCAGCGCCGGGCCGAAAAAGGTTAGCGGGCACCGATACGAGCAGTACTTC
>TRBD2|14|TRBV3-1/TRBV3-2|TRBJ2-1|-
CASINSGRANEQFF
TGTGCCAGCATCAATAGCGGGAGGGCCAATGAGCAGTTCTTC
>-|14|TRBV7-3|TRBJ2-3|-
CASSFTGYPDTQYF
TGTGCCAGCAGCTTCACAGGTTATCCAGATACGCAGTATTTT
>TRBD2|13|TRBV7-9|TRBJ2-7|-
CASSRAGVDEQYF
TGTGCCAGCAGCCGAGCGGGAGTAGACGAGCAGTACTTC
>TRBD2|18|TRBV3-1/TRBV3-2|TRBJ2-3|-
CASSHWGLRAGGTDTQYF
TGTGCCAGCAGCCACTGGGGTCTTAGGGCGGGGGGCACAGATACGCAGTATTTT
>-|12|TRBV2|TRBJ2-7|few
CASSKQGYEQYF
TGTGCCAGCAGCAAACAGGGCTACGAGCAGTACTTC
>-|13|TRBV6-1|TRBJ2-3|few
CASSDLVTDTQYF
TGTGCCAGCAGTGACCTTGTCACAGATACGCAGTATTTT
>TRBD1|13|TRBV4-2|TRBJ2-7|few
CASSQRQGYEQYF
TGTGCCAGCAGCCAACGACAGGGCTACGAGCAGTACTTC
>-|13|TRBV11-1|TRBJ1-3|-
CASSSDSGNTIYF
TGTGCCAGCAGCTCAGACTCTGGAAACACCATATATTTT
>-|13|TRBV12-3/TRBV12-4|TRBJ1-3|-
CASSRYSEDTIYF
TGTGCCAGCAGCCGCTACTCAGAAGACACCATATATTTT
>-|14|TRBV6-2/TRBV6-3|TRBJ2-7|-
CASSGNLGVYEQYF
TGTGCCAGCAGTGGGAATTTAGGAGTCTACGAGCAGTACTTC